Presented here are 30 T cell receptor beta chains from one specimen sequenced in a study of shared clonotypes between healthy human individuals. Clones were read by immunoSEQ multiplex PCR, and TCRdb kept only the in-frame ones, dropping some. The sample lists about 490,000 clones; 81% were seen once. The specimen was PBMCs. These receptors came from a woman in her forties in good health. Some clones in this sample may be carry-over from other donors' samples.

The chain uses TRBV4-2 and TRBJ1-1, with D unclear. The CDR3 has 14 amino acids. V was clipped by 1 base and J by 7 bases, with 13 bases between them. CDR1 and CDR2 from the germline V gene are LGHNA and YNFKEQ. As DNA, the CDR3 is TGTGCCAGCAGCCAAGCGGGGATATCATATGAAGCTTTCTTT. This gives the protein CASSQAGISYEAFF.

About this clone: A read error is the likely source, as a far larger clone sits one nucleotide away. The chain's CDR3 is CASSPLLYEQFF. The CDR3 DNA follows: TGTGCCAGCTCACCACTACTGTATGAGCAGTTCTTC. The gene calls are TRBV18 and TRBJ2-1; D unclear. This CDR3 is built from 12 residues. The germline CDR1 and CDR2 sequences are KGHSH and LQKENI. With 1 base removed from V and 8 bases from J, the gap between germline ends came to 6 bases.

The chain carries TRBV2 and TRBJ2-1; TRBD2 matches at 10 bases. The junction had 12 bases not matched to a gene; V was cut back by 2 bases and J by 8 bases. Germline CDR1 and CDR2: SNHLY and FYNNEI. CDR3 length: 17 residues. CDR3 in amino acids: CASSEPTLAGVDDEQFF. DNA of the CDR3: TGTGCCAGCAGTGAACCAACTCTAGCGGGAGTCGATGATGAGCAGTTCTTC.

J is TRBJ2-7 and V is TRBV7-9; D not certain. The CDR3 totals 14 residues. Germline V lookup: CDR1 SEHNR, CDR2 FQNEAQ (reference sequence). V was pared by 2 bases and J by 5 bases, with 13 bases between. The chain's CDR3 is CASSLLSFSHEQYF. For the CDR3, the DNA is TGTGCCAGCAGCTTACTGTCATTTAGCCACGAGCAGTACTTC.

Only a few counts were recorded for this clone. One end of the junction fails to match germline, which may point to a read error. The rearrangement uses TRBV30 and TRBJ1-2, with D unclear. The CDR3 extends over 14 amino acids. CDR1 and CDR2 (germline): GTSNPN, SVGIG (reference sequence). CDR3 residues: CAWSLSIEAPALGF. The CDR3 coding sequence is TGTGCCTGGAGTCTCTCCATAGAGGCCCCGGCCTTGGGCTTC.

The V and J genes are TRBV6-1 and TRBJ1-1; TRBD1 aligns across 7 bases. This CDR3 region has 12 residues. Looked up from germline, CDR1 is MNHNS and CDR2 is SASEGT. Unmatched junction bases numbered 2, after V lost 6 bases and J lost 4 bases. The CDR3 coding sequence is TGTGCCAGCAGGACAGGGCCCACTGAAGCTTTCTTT. This encodes CASRTGPTEAFF.

Worth noting for this clone: This is likely an artifact of a read error, given a far larger clone one base away. The V gene is TRBV30, the J gene TRBJ1-1; no clear D gene. Germline CDR1 reads GTSNPN; CDR2 reads SVGIG (reference sequence). The CDR3 has 12 amino acids. The CDR3 region has the DNA TGTGCCTGGAGATCAGAGAACACTGAAGATTTCTTT. Its translation is CAWRSENTEDFF.

About this clone: With a much larger clone just one base away, this may be a read error. The J gene is TRBJ1-2, the V gene TRBV19, with TRBD1 matching 9 bases. J gave up 12 bases and V 9 bases, and 14 bases lay outside the gene matches. Germline V CDR1 and CDR2: LNHDA, SQIVND (reference sequence). The CDR3 is 13 amino acids. The CDR3 protein is CASTTRDRVGHTF. CDR3 DNA sequence: TGTGCCAGCACAACCCGGGACAGGGTCGGCCACACCTTC.

This chain joins TRBV18 and TRBJ2-1; D is ambiguous. CDR1 is KGHSH and CDR2 is LQKENI in the germline V gene. The V and J ends lost 2 bases and 6 bases respectively, with 14 bases between them. The CDR3 contains 15 residues. Here the CDR3 reads CASSPSGLGLNEQFF. CDR3 in DNA: TGTGCCAGCTCACCATCGGGCCTAGGTCTCAATGAGCAGTTCTTC.

The chain recombines TRBV18 with TRBJ1-1, with a possible D match to TRBD1 (5 bases). The V end was cut by 0 bases, the J end by 1 base, with 12 bases between. Germline CDR1 and CDR2: KGHSH and LQKENI. The CDR3 is made up of 16 amino acids. For the CDR3, the DNA is TGTGCCAGCTCACCACCCGGGGGACGAACGAACACTGAAGCTTTCTTT. Protein sequence: CASSPPGGRTNTEAFF.

This clone has a count of ten or more. This specimen includes other DNA sequences encoding the same CDR3. V gene TRBV5-1 combines with J gene TRBJ2-4; 9 bases are a match to TRBD2. Germline CDR1 and CDR2: SGHRS and YFSETQ. The CDR3 contains 14 residues. V dropped 5 bases and J dropped 7; count of bases not matched to a gene: 7. The CDR3 here is CASREAGGPNIQYF. The CDR3 DNA sequence: TGCGCCAGCAGAGAGGCGGGAGGGCCCAACATTCAGTACTTC.

For this clone: This is likely an artifact of a read error, given a far larger clone one base away. CDR3 loop: CAGSPVGPSSGANVLTF. CDR3 nucleotides: TGTGCCGGCAGCCCGGTCGGTCCGAGCTCTGGGGCCAACGTCCTGACTTTC. The J gene is TRBJ2-6, the V gene TRBV9; D gene ambiguous. The CDR3 is made up of 17 amino acids. CDR1 SGDLS and CDR2 YYNGEE come from the germline V gene.

V is TRBV5-1 and J is TRBJ2-7; the match to TRBD2 covers 11 bases. Germline V gene lookup returns CDR1 SGHRS and CDR2 YFSETQ. The CDR3 runs to 15 residues. V gave up 4 bases and J gave up 0 bases; unmatched junction bases: 3. For the CDR3, the DNA is TGCGCCAGCAGCCCGGGACTAGCGGCCTCCTACGAGCAGTACTTC. This encodes CASSPGLAASYEQYF.

The chain employs TRBV5-4 and TRBJ2-7; 11 bases align to TRBD2. V was clipped by 3 bases and J by 4 bases; unmatched bases: 6. Germline V gene lookup returns CDR1 SGHNT and CDR2 YYREEE (reference sequence). This CDR3 region has 15 residues. DNA of the CDR3: TGTGCCAGCAGCTGGGGGACTAGCGGCCTTTACGAGCAGTACTTC. Translated, it gives CASSWGTSGLYEQYF.

The chain joins TRBV4-1 to TRBJ2-7; D is undetermined. Germline CDR1 reads MGHRA; CDR2 reads YSYEKL. The CDR3 is 12 amino acids. V was trimmed by 4 bases and J by 4 bases, leaving 8 bases between them. CDR3 region: CASSRPNYEQYF. CDR3 nucleotide sequence: TGCGCCAGCAGCCGACCCAATTACGAGCAGTACTTC.

V gene TRBV25-1 combines with J gene TRBJ1-4; D gene uncertain. The CDR3 extends over 12 amino acids. The germline V and J ends were trimmed by 5 bases and 5 bases, with 6 bases remaining between them. Germline V lookup: CDR1 MGHDK, CDR2 SYGVNS. In nucleotides, the CDR3 is TGTGCCAGCAGTCGTGGGAATGAAAAACTGTTTTTT. Residues: CASSRGNEKLFF.

This sequence joins TRBV5-4 and TRBJ2-5, with TRBD2 identical over 8 bases. V shed 5 bases and J 5 bases; nucleotides not matched to a gene: 14. This CDR3 comprises 16 residues. Germline lookup yields CDR1 SGHNT and CDR2 YYREEE (reference sequence). CDR3 in DNA: TGTGCCAGCAGTCCTGGGGGAGCGGGAGTCGATGAGACCCAGTACTTC. Its protein is CASSPGGAGVDETQYF.

Worth noting for this clone: A far larger clone lies a single base away; this is likely a read error. This rearrangement joins TRBV10-3 to TRBJ2-5, with D uncertain. V lost 4 bases and J lost 2, with 5 bases in between. The CDR3 consists of 12 residues. From germline, CDR1 is ENHRY and CDR2 SYGVKD. In nucleotides, the CDR3 is TGTGCCATCAGTGTGCAGCAAGAGACCCAGTACTTC. Translated, it gives CAISVQQETQYF.

This clone was counted between two and nine times. This sequence joins TRBV5-6 and TRBJ2-5; D could derive from TRBD1 or TRBD2 (5 bases each). Germline CDR1 is SGHDT and CDR2 is YYEEEE. Trimming removed 0 bases from V and 3 bases from J, with 18 bases in between. The CDR3 length is 17 residues. The CDR3 DNA reads as TGTGCCAGCAGCTTGGCCGCTGGGACCGACGCAAAAGAGACCCAGTACTTC. Protein product: CASSLAAGTDAKETQYF.

In its sample, this clone was seen once. A far larger clone lies a single base away; this is likely a read error. Other DNA sequences in this specimen translate into the identical CDR3. V and J are TRBV10-3 and TRBJ2-7, with TRBD2 matching 7 bases. The CDR3 has 15 residues. The V and J ends lost 6 bases and 2 bases, in that order; junction bases with no gene match: 10. CDR1 and CDR2 from the germline V gene are ENHRY and SYGVKD. The DNA for the CDR3 is TGTGCCATCAGGGGGACCAGCGGGAAGCCCTACGAGCAGTACTTC. It yields the protein CAIRGTSGKPYEQYF.

Comments on this clone: A read error is likely here: a far larger clone is one base away. At the DNA level, this CDR3 is encoded by other sequences in the same sample as well. V is TRBV5-1 and J is TRBJ1-2; D is undetermined. Germline V gene lookup returns CDR1 SGHRS and CDR2 YFSETQ. This CDR3 is built from 14 residues. Trimming cost V 0 bases and J 8 bases, with 14 bases left between them. The CDR3 nucleotides read TGCGCCAGCAGCTTGGACGCGGGTGACGAAGGCTACACCTTC. It specifies CASSLDAGDEGYTF. The full variable domain, its missing parts supplied by reference TRBV5-1 and TRBJ1-2, is KAGVTQTPRYLIKTRGQQVTLSCSPISGHRSVSWYQQTPGQGLQFLFEYFSETQRNKGNFPGRFSGRQFSNSRSEMNVSTLELGDSALYLCASSLDAGDEGYTFGSGTRLTVV.

The chain carries TRBV5-1 and TRBJ2-2; 12 bases are a match to TRBD2. This CDR3 contains 16 residues. The germline V gene has CDR1 SGHRS and CDR2 YFSETQ. Losses at the gene ends were 5 bases for V and 2 bases for J; bases not matched to a gene: 4. CDR3 DNA sequence: TGCGCCAGCAGGAAGACTAGCGGGAGCAACACCGGGGAGCTGTTTTTT. This codes for CASRKTSGSNTGELFF.

This sequence joins TRBV7-2 and TRBJ1-4; D unclear. The germline CDR1 and CDR2 sequences are SGHTA and FQGNSA. This CDR3 contains 14 residues. Deletions cut 1 base from V and 4 bases from J, with 7 bases between. CDR3 residues: CASSLGRRNEKLFF. The DNA of the CDR3 is TGTGCCAGCAGCTTAGGACGGCGTAATGAAAAACTGTTTTTT.

As regards this clone: This sequence is one base from a far larger clone and is likely a read error. The J gene is TRBJ1-2, the V gene TRBV5-5; 7 positions agree with TRBD1. Germline V gives CDR1 SGHKS, CDR2 YYEKEE (reference sequence). J lost 4 bases, V lost 7 bases, and 7 bases had no gene match. This CDR3 is 13 amino acids long. CDR3 nucleotides: TGTGCCAGCGGCCCCGGGACAGTCTATGGCTACACCTTC. This sequence encodes CASGPGTVYGYTF.

This clone was picked up one time. The CDR3 reads CASSYGTSREQYF. The CDR3 nucleotides are TGTGCCAGCAGCTACGGGACGAGTCGGGAGCAGTACTTC. The chain combines TRBV7-9 with TRBJ2-7; possibly TRBD1 or TRBD2 for D (5 bases each). Trimming removed 4 bases from V and 7 bases from J, with 14 bases in between. CDR1 and CDR2 (germline): SEHNR, FQNEAQ (reference sequence). This CDR3 is 13 amino acids long.

This rearrangement joins TRBV5-4 to TRBJ2-7; no clear D gene. The V gene's germline CDR1 is SGHNT and CDR2 YYREEE (reference sequence). The length of the CDR3 is 15 residues. Trimming cost V 4 bases and J 6 bases, with 20 bases left between them. The CDR3 region has the DNA TGTGCCAGCAGCCCTCATGCACGAGCGCTTATCGAGCAGTACTTC. Translation: CASSPHARALIEQYF.

Concerning this clone: This is likely an artifact of a read error, given a far larger clone one base away. The chain combines TRBV25-1 with TRBJ1-1; D is uncertain. The germline V gene encodes CDR1 MGHDK and CDR2 SYGVNS. Between the trimmed V and J ends, which lost 6 bases and 1 base, there was a span of 15 bases. The CDR3 runs to 15 residues. This CDR3 is CASRPRGRTNTEAFF. The CDR3, as DNA: TGTGCCAGCAGGCCAAGAGGGAGGACGAACACTGAAGCTTTCTTT.

This clone has only a few counts. This sequence joins TRBV5-5 and TRBJ1-4; D ambiguous. The CDR3 is 13 residues long. Per germline, CDR1 SGHKS and CDR2 YYEKEE (reference sequence). V dropped 0 bases and J dropped 17 bases, with 17 bases sitting between them. CDR3: CASSLAGTEKRFF. The DNA for the CDR3 is TGTGCCAGCAGCTTGGCCGGAACAGAGAAGAGATTTTTT.

The chain has TRBV13 and TRBJ2-1, with 10 bases aligning to TRBD2. Germline CDR1 and CDR2: PRHDT and FYEKMQ (reference sequence). CDR3 length equals 17 residues. The J segment lost 9 bases and the V segment lost 4 bases, leaving 15 bases of the junction unmatched. The CDR3 DNA reads TGTGCCAGCAGCTCCCACCTTAGCGGGAGGCTTAGCATTGAGCAGTTCTTC. Protein product: CASSSHLSGRLSIEQFF.

As concerns this clone: A far larger clone is one nucleotide away, so this likely arose from a read error. This CDR3 is also generated by other DNA sequences in the sample. The rearrangement uses TRBV5-6 and TRBJ1-2; possibly TRBD1 for D (6 bases). In germline, CDR1 is SGHDT, CDR2 YYEEEE. This CDR3 region has 15 residues. The CDR3 is CASSYERTDHYGYTF. The CDR3 coding sequence is TGTGCTAGCAGCTACGAGCGGACAGACCACTATGGCTACACCTTC.